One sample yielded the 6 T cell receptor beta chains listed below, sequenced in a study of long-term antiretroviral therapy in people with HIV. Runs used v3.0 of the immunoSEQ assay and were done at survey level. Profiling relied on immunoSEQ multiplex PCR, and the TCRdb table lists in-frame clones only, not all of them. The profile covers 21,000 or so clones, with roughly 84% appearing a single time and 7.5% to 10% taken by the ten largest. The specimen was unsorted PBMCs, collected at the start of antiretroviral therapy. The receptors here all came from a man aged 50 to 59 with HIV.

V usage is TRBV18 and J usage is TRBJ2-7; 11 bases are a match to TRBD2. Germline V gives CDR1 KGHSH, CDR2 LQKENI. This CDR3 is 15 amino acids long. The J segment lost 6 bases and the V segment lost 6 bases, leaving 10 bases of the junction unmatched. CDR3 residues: CASSLTSGSRGEQYF. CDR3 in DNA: TGTGCCAGCTCCCTCACTAGCGGGAGCAGGGGCGAGCAGTACTTC. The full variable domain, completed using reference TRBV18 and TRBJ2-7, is NAGVMQNPRHLVRRRGQEARLRCSPMKGHSHVYWYRQLPEEGLKFMVYLQKENIIDESGMPKERFSAEFPKEGPSILRIQQVVRGDSAAYFCASSLTSGSRGEQYFGPGTRLTVT.

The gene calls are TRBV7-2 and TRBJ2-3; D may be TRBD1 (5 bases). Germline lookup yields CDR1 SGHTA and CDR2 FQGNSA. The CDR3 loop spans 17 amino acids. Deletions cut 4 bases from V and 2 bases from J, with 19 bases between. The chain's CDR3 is CASSSDSGIVFTDTQYF. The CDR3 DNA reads TGTGCCAGCAGCTCGGATTCAGGGATTGTGTTCACAGATACGCAGTATTTT.

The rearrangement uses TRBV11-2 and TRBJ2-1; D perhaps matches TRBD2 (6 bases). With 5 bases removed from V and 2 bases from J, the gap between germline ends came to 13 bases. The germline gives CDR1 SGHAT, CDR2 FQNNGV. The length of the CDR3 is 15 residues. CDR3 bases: TGTGCCAGCAGCAAGGCCGGGACTCCCTACAATGAGCAGTTCTTC. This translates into CASSKAGTPYNEQFF.

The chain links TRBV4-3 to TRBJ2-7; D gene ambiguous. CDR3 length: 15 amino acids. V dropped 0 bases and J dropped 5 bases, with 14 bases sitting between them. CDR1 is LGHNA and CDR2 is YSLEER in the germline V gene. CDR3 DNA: TGCGCCAGCAGCCAAGATCTGGACCGTCTCAACGAGCAGTACTTC. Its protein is CASSQDLDRLNEQYF.

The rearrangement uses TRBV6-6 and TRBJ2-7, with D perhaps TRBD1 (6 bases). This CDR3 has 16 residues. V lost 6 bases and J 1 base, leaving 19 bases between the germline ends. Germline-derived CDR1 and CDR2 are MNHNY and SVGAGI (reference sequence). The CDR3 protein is CASSTPGQQASYEQYF. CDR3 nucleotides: TGTGCCAGCAGCACACCGGGACAACAAGCTTCCTACGAGCAGTACTTC.

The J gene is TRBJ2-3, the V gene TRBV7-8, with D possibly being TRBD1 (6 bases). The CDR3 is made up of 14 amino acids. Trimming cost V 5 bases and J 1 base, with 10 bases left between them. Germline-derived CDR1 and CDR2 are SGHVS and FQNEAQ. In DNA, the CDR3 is TGTGCCAGCAGCGTGGGGGCAGGCACAGATACGCAGTATTTT. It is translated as CASSVGAGTDTQYF.